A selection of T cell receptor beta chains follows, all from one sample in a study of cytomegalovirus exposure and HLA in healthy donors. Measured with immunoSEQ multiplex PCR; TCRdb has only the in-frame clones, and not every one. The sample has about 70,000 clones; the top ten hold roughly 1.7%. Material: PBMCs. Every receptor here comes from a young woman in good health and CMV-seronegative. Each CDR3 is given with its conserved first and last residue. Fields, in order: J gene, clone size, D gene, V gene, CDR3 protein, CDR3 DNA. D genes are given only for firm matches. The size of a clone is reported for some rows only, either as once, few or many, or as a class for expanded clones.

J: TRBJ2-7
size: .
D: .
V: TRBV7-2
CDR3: CASSPQQGPYEQYF
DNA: TGTGCCAGCAGCCCACAACAGGGCCCCTACGAGCAGTACTTC

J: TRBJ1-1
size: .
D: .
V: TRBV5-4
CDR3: CASSAFIASTEAFF
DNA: TGTGCCAGCAGCGCTTTTATTGCGAGCACTGAAGCTTTCTTT

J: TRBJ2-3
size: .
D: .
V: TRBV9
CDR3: CASSVGGERPDTQYF
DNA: TGTGCCAGCAGCGTAGGGGGGGAGAGGCCAGATACGCAGTATTTT

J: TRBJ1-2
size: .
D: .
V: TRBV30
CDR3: CAWSPSANYGYTF
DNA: TGTGCCTGGAGTCCCTCAGCTAACTATGGCTACACCTTC

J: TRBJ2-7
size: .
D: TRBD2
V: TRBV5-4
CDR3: CASSPASGTGEQYF
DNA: TGTGCCAGCAGCCCCGCTAGCGGGACGGGCGAGCAGTACTTC

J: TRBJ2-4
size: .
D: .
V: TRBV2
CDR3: CASSESARADIQYF
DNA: TGTGCCAGCAGTGAATCGGCCCGCGCGGACATTCAGTACTTC

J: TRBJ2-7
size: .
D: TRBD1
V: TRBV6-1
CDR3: CASSSPGQITYEQYF
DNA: TGTGCCAGCAGTTCCCCGGGACAGATTACCTACGAGCAGTACTTC

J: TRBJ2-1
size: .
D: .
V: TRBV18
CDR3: CASSPPTVVNEQFF
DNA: TGTGCCAGCTCCCCTCCGACAGTAGTCAATGAGCAGTTCTTC

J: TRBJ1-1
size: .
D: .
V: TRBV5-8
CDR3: CASSSPRGGTEAFF
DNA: TGTGCCAGCAGCTCCCCTCGGGGGGGCACTGAAGCTTTCTTT

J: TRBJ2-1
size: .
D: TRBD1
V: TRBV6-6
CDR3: CASSYSDRGSYNEQFF
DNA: TGTGCCAGCAGTTACTCGGACAGGGGCTCCTACAATGAGCAGTTCTTC

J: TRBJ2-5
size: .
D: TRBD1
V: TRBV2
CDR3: CASRRQGVAQETQYF
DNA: TGTGCCAGCAGGCGGCAGGGGGTTGCACAAGAGACCCAGTACTTC

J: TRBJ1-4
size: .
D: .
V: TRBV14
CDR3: CASSQVTGLAEKLFF
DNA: TGTGCCAGCAGCCAAGTAACAGGGTTGGCCGAAAAACTGTTTTTT

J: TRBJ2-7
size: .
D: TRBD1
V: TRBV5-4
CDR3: CASSPDRGYEQYF
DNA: TGTGCCAGCAGCCCGGACAGGGGCTACGAGCAGTACTTC

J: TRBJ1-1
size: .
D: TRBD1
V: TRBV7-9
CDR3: CASSFPDRLNTEAFF
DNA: TGTGCCAGCAGCTTCCCGGACAGGCTGAACACTGAAGCTTTCTTT

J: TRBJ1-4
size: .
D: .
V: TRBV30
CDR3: CAWSVRGFWEKLFF
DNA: TGTGCCTGGAGTGTACGCGGGTTTTGGGAAAAACTGTTTTTT

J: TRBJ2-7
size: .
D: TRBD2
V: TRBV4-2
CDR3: CASSQDVAGAYEQYF
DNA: TGTGCCAGCAGCCAAGATGTGGCGGGGGCCTACGAGCAGTACTTC

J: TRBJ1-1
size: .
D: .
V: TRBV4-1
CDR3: CASSLAGGTEAFF
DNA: TGCGCCAGCAGCCTGGCGGGGGGCACTGAAGCTTTCTTT

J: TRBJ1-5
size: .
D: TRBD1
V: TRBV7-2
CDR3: CASTLGPGGASNQPQHF
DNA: TGTGCCAGCACCCTGGGGCCAGGGGGCGCGAGCAATCAGCCCCAGCATTTT

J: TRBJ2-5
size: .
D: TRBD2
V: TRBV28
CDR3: CASSSWTSGTETQYF
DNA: TGTGCCAGCAGTTCGTGGACTAGCGGGACTGAGACCCAGTACTTC

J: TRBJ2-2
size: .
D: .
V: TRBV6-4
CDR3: CASSDSTGGNTGELFF
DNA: TGTGCCAGCAGTGACTCAACCGGGGGTAACACCGGGGAGCTGTTTTTT

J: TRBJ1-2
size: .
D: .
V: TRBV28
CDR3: CASSFETLASNYGYTF
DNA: TGTGCCAGCAGTTTTGAGACCCTAGCTTCTAACTATGGCTACACCTTC

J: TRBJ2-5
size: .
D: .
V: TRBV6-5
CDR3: CASRHGTQGRTQYF
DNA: TGTGCCAGCAGACATGGGACACAAGGGCGGACCCAGTACTTC

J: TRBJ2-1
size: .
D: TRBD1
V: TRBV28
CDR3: CASTGTGYVRNEQFF
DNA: TGTGCCAGCACCGGGACAGGGTACGTCAGAAATGAGCAGTTCTTC

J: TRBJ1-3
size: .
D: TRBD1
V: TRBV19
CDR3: CASSGTGAGNTIYF
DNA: TGTGCCAGTTCCGGGACAGGGGCTGGAAACACCATATATTTT

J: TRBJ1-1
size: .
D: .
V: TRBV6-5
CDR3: CASSRAKNTEAFF
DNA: TGTGCCAGCAGCCGAGCCAAGAACACTGAAGCTTTCTTT

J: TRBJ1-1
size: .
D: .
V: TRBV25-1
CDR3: CASKGDTEAFF
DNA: TGTGCCAGCAAGGGGGACACTGAAGCTTTCTTT

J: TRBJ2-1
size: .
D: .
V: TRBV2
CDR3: CAKRVLAGSVGEQFF
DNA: TGTGCCAAACGAGTTTTGGCAGGGTCGGTAGGTGAGCAGTTCTTC

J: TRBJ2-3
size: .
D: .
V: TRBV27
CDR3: CASSTSRTDTQYF
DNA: TGTGCCAGCAGCACTAGCCGCACAGATACGCAGTATTTT

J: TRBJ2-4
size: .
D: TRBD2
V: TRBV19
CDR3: CASSIGGLAGGTVQYF
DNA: TGTGCCAGTAGTATAGGCGGACTAGCGGGAGGTACGGTTCAGTACTTC

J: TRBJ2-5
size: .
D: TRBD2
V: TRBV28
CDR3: CASKWGGTSGRETQYF
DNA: TGTGCCAGCAAATGGGGGGGGACTAGCGGGAGGGAGACCCAGTACTTC

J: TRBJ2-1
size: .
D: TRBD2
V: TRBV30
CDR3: CAWSVLWAGGPSEQFF
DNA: TGTGCCTGGAGTGTACTGTGGGCGGGAGGGCCCAGTGAGCAGTTCTTC

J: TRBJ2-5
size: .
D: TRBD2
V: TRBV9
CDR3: CASSVGASGGPQETQYF
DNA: TGTGCCAGCAGCGTAGGGGCTAGCGGGGGGCCTCAAGAGACCCAGTACTTC

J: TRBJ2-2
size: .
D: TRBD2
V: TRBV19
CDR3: CASSPLAGDGTGELFF
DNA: TGTGCCAGTAGTCCTCTAGCGGGAGATGGCACCGGGGAGCTGTTTTTT

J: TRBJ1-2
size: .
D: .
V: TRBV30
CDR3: CAWSVGGRSGYTF
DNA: TGTGCCTGGAGTGTGGGGGGACGTTCTGGCTACACCTTC

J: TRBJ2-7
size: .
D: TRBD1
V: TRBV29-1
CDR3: CSVSQSDRGEQYF
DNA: TGCAGCGTTTCTCAATCGGACAGGGGCGAGCAGTACTTC

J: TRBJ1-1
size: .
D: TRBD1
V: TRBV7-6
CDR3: CASSPQRTGGGTEAFF
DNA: TGTGCCAGCAGCCCCCAAAGGACAGGGGGGGGGACTGAAGCTTTCTTT

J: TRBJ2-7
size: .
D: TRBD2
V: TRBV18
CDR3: CASSPEGGAEQYF
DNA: TGTGCCAGCTCACCAGAGGGAGGGGCCGAGCAGTACTTC

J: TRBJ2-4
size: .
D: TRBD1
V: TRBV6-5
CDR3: CASSPRRDSPIQYF
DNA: TGTGCCAGCAGTCCACGCCGGGACAGCCCCATTCAGTACTTC

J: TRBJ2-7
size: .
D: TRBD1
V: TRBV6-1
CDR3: CASRRTGPGYEQYF
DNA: TGTGCCAGCAGGAGGACAGGACCAGGGTACGAGCAGTACTTC

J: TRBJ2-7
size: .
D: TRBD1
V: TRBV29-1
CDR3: CSVAGDSVRHYSEQYF
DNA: TGCAGCGTTGCCGGGGACAGCGTCCGCCACTATAGCGAGCAGTACTTC

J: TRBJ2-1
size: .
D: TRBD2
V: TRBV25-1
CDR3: CASSAGGGSQLDEQFF
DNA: TGTGCCAGCAGTGCGGGGGGTGGGTCCCAACTCGATGAGCAGTTCTTC

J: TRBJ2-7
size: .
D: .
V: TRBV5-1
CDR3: CASSSWAGSSYEQYF
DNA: TGCGCCAGCAGCTCTTGGGCAGGGTCCTCCTACGAGCAGTACTTC

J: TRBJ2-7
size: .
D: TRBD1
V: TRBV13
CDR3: CASSLLGQGDEQYF
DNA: TGTGCCAGCAGCTTACTAGGACAGGGCGACGAGCAGTACTTC

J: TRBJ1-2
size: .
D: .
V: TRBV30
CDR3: CAWSVEGVAGYTF
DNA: TGTGCCTGGAGTGTAGAGGGAGTGGCTGGCTACACCTTC

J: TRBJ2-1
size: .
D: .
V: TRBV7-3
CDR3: CASSLTRGRNEQFF
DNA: TGTGCCAGCAGCTTAACTCGGGGAAGGAATGAGCAGTTCTTC

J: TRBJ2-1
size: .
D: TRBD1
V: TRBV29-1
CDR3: CSAGTGAGNEQFF
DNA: TGCAGCGCTGGGACAGGGGCGGGCAATGAGCAGTTCTTC

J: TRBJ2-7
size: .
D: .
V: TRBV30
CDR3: CAWSFGSSYEQYF
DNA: TGTGCCTGGAGTTTTGGCAGCTCCTACGAGCAGTACTTC

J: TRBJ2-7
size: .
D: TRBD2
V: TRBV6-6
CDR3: CASSYPLAGDYEQYF
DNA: TGTGCCAGCAGTTACCCACTAGCGGGTGATTACGAGCAGTACTTC

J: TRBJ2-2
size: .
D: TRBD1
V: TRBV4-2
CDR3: CASSGKGAPRLNTGELFF
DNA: TGTGCCAGCAGTGGGAAGGGGGCCCCTAGATTGAACACCGGGGAGCTGTTTTTT

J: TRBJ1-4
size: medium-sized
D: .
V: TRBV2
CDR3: CASSTYSTNEKLFF
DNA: TGTGCCAGCAGTACCTACTCGACTAATGAAAAACTGTTTTTT

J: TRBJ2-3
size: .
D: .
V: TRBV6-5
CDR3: CASSYSGPWGTQYF
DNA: TGTGCCAGCAGTTACTCGGGGCCTTGGGGTACGCAGTATTTT

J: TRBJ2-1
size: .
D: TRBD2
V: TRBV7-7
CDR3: CASSLAGTKDEQFF
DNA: TGTGCTAGCAGCTTGGCCGGGACTAAGGATGAGCAGTTCTTC

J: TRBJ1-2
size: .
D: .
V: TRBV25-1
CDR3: CASSEGGIGYGYTF
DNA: TGTGCCAGCAGTGAAGGGGGGATTGGCTATGGCTACACCTTC

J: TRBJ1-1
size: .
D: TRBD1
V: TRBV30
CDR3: CAWRRPGQGTTEAFF
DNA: TGTGCCTGGAGACGTCCGGGACAGGGGACCACTGAAGCTTTCTTT

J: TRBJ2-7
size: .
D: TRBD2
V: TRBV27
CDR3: CASAGGGAGFYEQYF
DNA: TGTGCCAGCGCCGGGGGGGGAGCAGGGTTCTACGAGCAGTACTTC

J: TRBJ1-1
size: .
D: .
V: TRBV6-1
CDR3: CATLLGGLGTEAFF
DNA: TGTGCCACCCTTTTGGGAGGACTCGGCACTGAAGCTTTCTTT

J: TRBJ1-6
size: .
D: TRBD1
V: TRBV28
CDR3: CASIHGDRVSPLHF
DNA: TGTGCCAGCATCCACGGTGACAGGGTTTCACCCCTCCACTTT

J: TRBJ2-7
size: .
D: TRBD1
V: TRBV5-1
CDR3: CASSLGGQGYEQYF
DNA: TGCGCCAGCAGCTTGGGTGGACAGGGATACGAGCAGTACTTC

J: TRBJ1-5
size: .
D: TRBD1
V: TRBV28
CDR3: CASSSSGTGDQPQHF
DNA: TGTGCCAGCAGTTCTTCCGGGACAGGAGATCAGCCCCAGCATTTT